Shown below are 3 T cell receptor beta chains from a single sample sequenced in a study of CD8+ T cells in alopecia areata. As the sequencing template, cDNA was produced by extracting RNA and reverse transcribing it. Assay used: immunoSEQ multiplex PCR; TCRdb lists only in-frame clones, some missing. The data hold about 100,000 clones, with 40% to 50% observed a single time. Indicated treatment: oral pan-JAK inhibitor, 5-10 mg twice daily. Sequencing used CD8+ T cells sorted from blood, obtained at week 24, from a patient treated with tofacitinib. The receptor set was obtained from a human donor with alopecia areata.

This clone has only a few counts. This sequence joins TRBV25-1 and TRBJ2-7; a weak D match, TRBD2 (6 bases). V shed 6 bases and J shed 6 bases, with 15 bases lying between them. Germline V gene lookup returns CDR1 MGHDK and CDR2 SYGVNS. The length of the CDR3 is 13 residues. CDR3 protein: CASSLAGPGEQYF. In nucleotides, the CDR3 is TGTGCCAGCAGCCTTGCGGGGCCGGGCGAGCAGTACTTC.

The chain carries TRBV29-1 and TRBJ2-2; TRBD1 or TRBD2 may be the D gene (6 bases each). CDR3 length: 13 amino acids. From germline, CDR1 is SQVTM and CDR2 ANQGSEA. V lost 7 bases, J lost 4 bases, and 13 bases lay in between. The CDR3 coding sequence is TGCAGCGGGGGGGCTCCGAGCACCGGGGAGCTGTTTTTT. Translated: CSGGAPSTGELFF.

The chain is built from TRBV29-1 and TRBJ2-1, with TRBD1 matching over 7 bases. The germline CDR1 and CDR2 sequences are SQVTM and ANQGSEA. The CDR3 has 12 amino acids. The trim removed 4 bases at V and 9 bases at J, leaving 6 bases unmatched. The chain's CDR3 is CSVAEGGREQFF. For the CDR3, the DNA is TGCAGCGTTGCGGAAGGGGGCCGTGAGCAGTTCTTC.